A single sample gave rise to the 17 T cell receptor beta chains below, sequenced in a study of Graves' ophthalmopathy and Graves' hyperthyroidism listed by TCRdb under 2018. Instrument used: Illumina HiSeq 2000. TCR beta CDR3 regions were amplified from RNA transcripts for repertoire sequencing. The first round was an RT-PCR using HTBI primers with the Qiagen OneStep RT-PCR kit, and this first round was followed by a second-round multiplex PCR, then size selection and purification. TCRdb trimmed the raw reads at Q25, called clones with MiXCR and kept productive beta chains. Under each unique CDR3 protein, matching rows form one entry showing the most common genes and DNA. The sample includes more than 150,000 distinct CDR3 sequences, with approximately 40% observed a single time. The ten largest clones capture 4.5% to 6% of the sample. Sequenced sample: peripheral blood. The receptors originated from a woman aged 40 to 50 with Graves' ophthalmopathy. Donor details come from another sample of the same person, matched by shared clones.

The rearrangement uses TRBV6-2 or TRBV6-3 and TRBJ2-7, with D unclear. The CDR3 has 15 residues. The germline V gene has CDR1 MNHEY and CDR2 SVGEGT. Trimming pared 4 bases from V and 5 bases from J, leaving 18 bases between. The CDR3 sequence is CASSFTTLNIHEQYF. The DNA for the CDR3 is TGTGCCAGCAGTTTCACGACCCTGAACATCCACGAGCAGTACTTC.

The rearrangement joins TRBV15 to TRBJ2-5; 8 bases align to TRBD1. The CDR3 contains 16 residues. V was pared by 3 bases and J by 4 bases, with 10 bases of the junction left unmatched. Germline CDR1 is LNHNV and CDR2 is YYDKDF (reference sequence). CDR3 in DNA: TGTGCCACCAGCAGCCCAGCTATAGGACAGGGAGAGACCCAGTACTTC. Translated: CATSSPAIGQGETQYF.

V and J are TRBV6-1 and TRBJ1-2; 8 bases map to TRBD1. Losses at the gene ends were 1 base for V and 4 bases for J; bases not matched to a gene: 11. There are 17 residues in the CDR3. From germline, CDR1 is MNHNS and CDR2 SASEGT. The CDR3 reads CASSEEGADRAIYGYTF. CDR3 in DNA: TGTGCCAGCAGTGAAGAAGGGGCGGACAGGGCCATCTATGGCTACACCTTC.

This clonotype was counted a few times. The CDR3 loop is CASSYTRGMNTEAFF. The CDR3 DNA is TGTGCCAGCAGTTACACGAGGGGTATGAACACTGAAGCTTTCTTT. The chain is built from TRBV6-5 and TRBJ1-1; D is perhaps TRBD1 (5 bases). Germline CDR1 and CDR2: MNHEY and SVGAGI. This CDR3 region has 15 residues. Trimming stripped 2 bases from V and 0 bases from J, with 10 bases between.

The sample holds many counts of this clonotype. The chain combines TRBV10-2 with TRBJ2-7; 7 positions agree with TRBD2. In germline, CDR1 is WSHSY, CDR2 SAAADI. The CDR3 is made up of 14 amino acids. V gave up 4 bases and J gave up 1 base; unmatched junction bases: 4. CDR3 sequence reads: CASSAPGGSYEQYF. CDR3 DNA sequence: TGCGCCAGCAGTGCCCCGGGGGGATCCTACGAGCAGTACTTC.

The chain employs TRBV7-8 and TRBJ2-2, with D unclear. CDR1 and CDR2 from the germline V gene are SGHVS and FQNEAQ. V lost 7 bases to trimming and J lost 1 base, with 4 bases between them. The CDR3 covers 12 residues. The CDR3 bases are TGTGCCAGCACAGAGAACACCGGGGAGCTGTTTTTT. Amino acid sequence: CASTENTGELFF.

The chain employs TRBV15 and TRBJ2-2, with D tentatively TRBD2 (5 bases). Trimming removed 1 base at V and 2 bases at J, with 11 bases between. Germline CDR1 LNHNV, CDR2 YYDKDF (reference sequence). The CDR3 is 16 amino acids. Here the CDR3 DNA reads TGTGCCACCAGCAGAGTGAAGCGGAGTAACACCGGGGAGCTGTTTTTT. Translation: CATSRVKRSNTGELFF.

This clonotype was seen a few times. V gene TRBV20-1 combines with J gene TRBJ1-2, with D tentatively TRBD1 (6 bases). The CDR3 extends over 13 amino acids. Trimming took 6 bases from V and 3 from J, leaving 14 bases between them. Germline V gene data show CDR1 as DFQATT and CDR2 as SNEGSKA (reference sequence). Here the CDR3 reads CSAYREKDYGYTF. Here the CDR3 DNA reads TGCAGTGCGTACAGGGAGAAGGACTATGGCTACACCTTC.

The chain combines TRBV9 with TRBJ2-5; 9 bases map to TRBD1. From germline, CDR1 is SGDLS and CDR2 YYNGEE. V was pared by 2 bases and J by 13 bases, with 15 bases of the junction left unmatched. There are 15 residues in the CDR3. The CDR3: CASSVGTGGGEAPYF. Here the CDR3 DNA reads TGTGCCAGCAGCGTCGGCACAGGGGGCGGGGAAGCTCCGTACTTC.

The chain joins TRBV24-1 to TRBJ2-7, with D unresolved. Germline V gene lookup returns CDR1 KGHDR and CDR2 SFDVKD. This CDR3 is built from 15 residues. With 4 bases removed from V and 1 base from J, the gap between germline ends came to 13 bases. CDR3 sequence reads: CATSDHPRISYEQYF. CDR3 nucleotide sequence: TGTGCCACCAGTGACCATCCTCGGATTTCCTACGAGCAGTACTTC.

The sample holds many counts of this clonotype. The gene calls are TRBV9 and TRBJ1-5; D is uncertain. Germline loops: CDR1 SGDLS, CDR2 YYNGEE. With 3 bases removed from V and 6 bases from J, the gap between germline ends came to 13 bases. The CDR3 extends over 14 amino acids. In DNA form, the CDR3 reads TGTGCCAGCAGCGCCCTTACGAGCGGTCAGCCCCAGCATTTT. It yields the protein CASSALTSGQPQHF.

This clonotype was found many times. The rearrangement uses TRBV13 and TRBJ1-1, with 7 bases matching TRBD1. This CDR3 has 15 amino acids. CDR1 and CDR2 (germline): PRHDT, FYEKMQ (reference sequence). V lost 1 base and J lost 2; bases outside the gene matches: 4. This CDR3 is CASSLEGGLNTEAFF. The DNA of the CDR3 is TGTGCCAGCAGCTTAGAAGGGGGCCTAAACACTGAAGCTTTCTTT.

This clonotype has a handful of counts. This chain uses TRBV9 with TRBJ2-7; D call uncertain. The CDR3 spans 14 residues. The V gene's germline CDR1 is SGDLS and CDR2 YYNGEE. The germline V and J ends were trimmed by 2 bases and 1 base, with 10 bases remaining between them. The CDR3 nucleotides are TGTGCCAGCAGCGTTGAGGCTCGTTCCTACGAGCAGTACTTC. Translating it yields CASSVEARSYEQYF.

Ten or more counts support this clonotype. J is TRBJ2-3 and V is TRBV27; TRBD1 matches at 8 bases. The CDR3 has 17 amino acids. After removal of 2 bases from V and 0 bases from J, the junction contained 7 bases not matched to a gene. In germline, CDR1 is MNHEY, CDR2 SMNVEV (reference sequence). CDR3 sequence reads: CASSLLGTGLSTDTQYF. For the CDR3, the DNA is TGTGCCAGCAGTTTACTGGGGACAGGTCTTAGCACAGATACGCAGTATTTT.

This clonotype was seen at least ten times. The chain uses TRBV7-9 and TRBJ1-2; TRBD1 matches at 7 bases. Trimming took 3 bases from V and 0 from J; bases not matched to a gene: 4. The germline gives CDR1 SEHNR, CDR2 FQNEAQ (reference sequence). The CDR3 has 15 residues. CDR3 protein: CASSLGTVTNYGYTF. Written as DNA, the CDR3 is TGTGCCAGCAGCTTGGGGACAGTAACTAACTATGGCTACACCTTC. The full variable domain, completed using reference TRBV7-9 and TRBJ1-2, is DTGVSQNPRHKITKRGQNVTFRCDPISEHNRLYWYRQTLGQGPEFLTYFQNEAQLEKSRLLSDRFSAERPKGSFSTLEIQRTEQGDSAMYLCASSLGTVTNYGYTFGSGTRLTVV.

This clonotype was counted many times. The chain combines TRBV11-2 with TRBJ2-3, with 14 bases that match TRBD2. The germline gives CDR1 SGHAT, CDR2 FQNNGV. This CDR3 is 16 amino acids long. The V gene end was trimmed by 0 bases and the J gene end by 13 bases; junction bases not matched to a gene: 9. The CDR3: CASSLDSRLAGGPKYF. CDR3 coding DNA: TGTGCCAGCAGCTTAGACTCCAGACTAGCGGGAGGGCCAAAGTATTTT.

This clonotype was counted ten times or more. The CDR3 loop reads CASSDSDRAHQPQHF. DNA for the CDR3: TGTGCCAGCAGTGATTCGGACAGGGCCCATCAGCCCCAGCATTTT. The V and J genes are TRBV25-1 and TRBJ1-5, with 8 bases lining up with TRBD1. The V gene's germline CDR1 is MGHDK and CDR2 SYGVNS. This CDR3 comprises 15 residues. J was trimmed by 5 bases and V by 3 bases; bases with no gene match: 6.